Detailed here is one T cell receptor beta chain. The data derive from a study of blood T cell repertoires in COVID-19. Study-level information: Sites across the United States, Italy and Spain contributed samples from acute and convalescent COVID-19. The cDNA or gDNA used as material had been derived from T cells, B-cell-depleted T cells, or PBMCs.

Trimming cost V 4 bases and J 0 bases; bases outside gene matches: 2. Germline V gene sequence: CDR1 LGHDT, CDR2 YNNKEL (reference sequence). CDR3 length: 15 amino acids. Participants' own reports of clinical history determined their cohort assignment. Data came from immunoSEQ multiplex PCR; TCRdb stores just in-frame clones and leaves some out. The sample shows hundreds of thousands of clones, approximately 84% of them seen only once. The chain recombines TRBV3-1 (or the pseudogene TRBV3-2) with TRBJ1-1; TRBD1 agrees at 10 bases. The receptor was derived from a man in his forties who had recovered from COVID-19. Sequenced material: PBMCs or T cells enriched from blood (not recorded which). The CDR3 protein is CASSRTGGLNTEAFF. The CDR3 DNA follows: TGTGCCAGCAGCCGGACAGGGGGGCTGAACACTGAAGCTTTCTTT.